This T cell receptor (beta chain) was retrieved from a study of T cells in Graves' hyperthyroidism and ophthalmopathy (dated by TCRdb to about 2019). Study-wide context: Peripheral blood was sampled at the time of initial diagnosis, prior to any treatment. In addition, the study compared T-cell repertoires in thyroid tissue and in blood from about six Graves' hyperthyroidism patients. Prospective prediction of ophthalmopathy was tested in an independent validation cohort of 18 to 20 hyperthyroidism patients and 15 to 17 patients who later progressed to ophthalmopathy. The roughly 91 discovery patients were randomly divided into training and test sets at a 7:3 ratio. After sampling, hyperthyroidism patients received methimazole starting at 30 mg daily, and ophthalmopathy patients received high-dose intravenous methylprednisolone. The paper describes TCR Vbeta CDR3 sequencing of 135 peripheral blood samples, made up of 43 ophthalmopathy patients, around 78 hyperthyroidism patients and roughly 17 progressor patients. To identify distinguishing TCR V-J signatures, a discovery cohort of about a hundred patients was used, comprising some 45 with Graves' ophthalmopathy and around 60 with stable Graves' hyperthyroidism.

The junction carries 15 bases between V and J, which are trimmed by 3 bases and 4 bases respectively. The CDR3 goes from the cysteine to the phenylalanine over 16 residues. Only the CDR3 portion is preserved as DNA: 48 bases, with reading frame beginning at the first base. CDR1 and CDR2, looked up from the germline V gene (reference sequence), are LNHDA and SQIVND. The TCR beta CDR3 regions were amplified from RNA transcripts. For the first round of RT-PCR on the TCR CDR3, the HTBI primer set was used together with the Qiagen OneStep RT-PCR kit. The libraries were constructed in a second round of multiplex PCR and then size-selected and purified. Libraries were sequenced paired-end with 100 bp reads on an Illumina HiSeq2000. In the original analysis: SOAPnuke was used to process the raw data, removing reads that contained adapters or uncalled bases, had a mean Phred below 15, or lacked an exact match to the constant primer or identifier. COPE v1.2.5 was used to merge the high-quality paired reads, and each unique nucleotide sequence was defined as a clonotype. Clonotypes were aligned to IMGT TRBV, TRBD and TRBJ reference segments using MiTCR v1.1. Only V-J combinations with frequency above 0.0001, covering 98% to 99.2% of repertoires, were analysed. A TCS score was defined as the ratio of F50 (clonal expansion) to E x V (chaos), with BLOSUM62-based TCRdist applied between CDR3 peptides within each V-J. Welch's t-statistics and random forest reduced just over 500 V-J features to 13, which were used in a naive Bayes classifier (R e1071). TCRdb reran the public reads through fastp at Q25 and MiXCR, keeping productive beta chains. For every CDR3 protein sequence, its rows merge into one entry that carries the most common genes and DNA. The V and J calls, along with clone size, are taken from TCRdb and not from the paper's own processing. The sample records around 400,000 distinct CDR3 sequences, roughly 13% of which are singletons. The ten largest make up around a tenth of the sample.

The study at large found these results: A 13 V-J signature model separated ophthalmopathy from stable hyperthyroidism, with 87.88% sensitivity and roughly 84% specificity in cross-validation and 80%/75% in testing. During validation, the model predicted progression to ophthalmopathy a median of roughly 7.1 months ahead of onset, with roughly 65% sensitivity and more than 72% specificity. Most expanded thyroid clonotypes (frequency above 0.001) were also found in blood, which suggests that blood repertoires may mirror thyroid immune responses. No statistical method was used to set the sample size in advance, and investigators knew the group allocation.

This clonotype was seen a few times. No cognate antigen has been identified for it. There are no base qualities to consult, and no much larger clone falls within one base. A patient counted as having stable Graves' hyperthyroidism if no progression to ophthalmopathy occurred over 18 months of follow-up. Hyperthyroidism patients were aged 18 to 65 years and newly diagnosed, with disease duration of less than 2 months. Exclusion was applied to patients with uncontrolled infections, other autoimmune diseases, pregnancy or lactation. Diagnoses were established on the basis of clinical symptoms, serum thyroxine and TRAb, thyroid ultrasound, and orbital computed tomography. PBMCs were separated from over 9 ml of fresh peripheral blood using Ficoll-Paque density gradient centrifugation. Total RNA was extracted with Trizol reagent, and quality was checked on an Agilent 2100 Bioanalyzer.

The V and J genes are TRBV19 and TRBJ2-2; a weak D assignment points to TRBD2 (6 bases agree). The sequencing sample was made of blood. The clonotype was recovered from a woman aged 18-29 years with Graves' hyperthyroidism. The DNA sequence is as follows: TGTGCCAGTAGTATCGGGACTGGGAGAATCACCGGGGAGCTGTTTTTT. Its coded protein is CASSIGTGRITGELFF.